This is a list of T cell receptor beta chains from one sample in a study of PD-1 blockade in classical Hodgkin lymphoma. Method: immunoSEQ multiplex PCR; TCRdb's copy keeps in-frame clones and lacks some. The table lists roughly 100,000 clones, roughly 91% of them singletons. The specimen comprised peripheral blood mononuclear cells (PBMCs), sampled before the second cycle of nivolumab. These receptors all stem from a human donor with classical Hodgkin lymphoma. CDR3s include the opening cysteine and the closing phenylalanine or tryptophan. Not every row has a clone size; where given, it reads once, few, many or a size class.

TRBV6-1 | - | CASRGVPEGYTF
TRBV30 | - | CAWNPGKTEAFF
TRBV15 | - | CATSRGLAGESQYF
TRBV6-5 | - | CASSYTGLRSYEQYF
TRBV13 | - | CASSSHYEQYF
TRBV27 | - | CASSDTGSYGYTF
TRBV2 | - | CASSDRDRVAYNEQFF
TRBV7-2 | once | CASTVFPDSGNTIYF
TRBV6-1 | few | CASSRLAGSAGTQYF
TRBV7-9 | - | CASSFDAGDTQYF